One sample yielded the 8 T cell receptor beta chains listed below, sequenced in a study of cytomegalovirus exposure and HLA in healthy donors. Use of 60 Vbeta and 13 Jbeta primers characterized the PCR. Assay used: immunoSEQ multiplex PCR; TCRdb lists only in-frame clones, some missing. The sample lists some 85,000 clones, roughly three quarters occurring once. The sequencing input was PBMCs. The receptors were gathered from a man aged 25 to 40 in good health and CMV-seronegative.

The chain joins TRBV5-8 to TRBJ2-3, with 11 bases identical to TRBD2. This CDR3 is built from 16 residues. Losses at the gene ends were 2 bases for V and 5 bases for J; bases not matched to a gene: 7. Germline lookup yields CDR1 SGHTS and CDR2 YDEGEE. The CDR3 region is CASSLGTSGGRDTQYF. Here the CDR3 DNA reads TGTGCCAGCAGCTTAGGAACTAGCGGGGGAAGAGATACGCAGTATTTT. Looking up the rest from reference TRBV5-8 and TRBJ2-3 gives the full variable domain: EAGVTQSPTHLIKTRGQQATLRCSPISGHTSVYWYQQALGLGLQFLLWYDEGEERNRGNFPPRFSGRQFPNYSSELNVNALELEDSALYLCASSLGTSGGRDTQYFGPGTRLTVL.

This chain connects TRBV19 to TRBJ2-1, with D possibly being TRBD2 (6 bases). CDR1 is LNHDA and CDR2 is SQIVND in the germline V gene (reference sequence). CDR3 length: 14 amino acids. V was clipped by 5 bases and J by 3 bases, with 11 bases between them. The CDR3, as DNA: TGTGCCAGTAGTCTCGGGACTGGCTACAATGAGCAGTTCTTC. Translating gives CASSLGTGYNEQFF.

The rearrangement joins TRBV28 to TRBJ1-5, with 9 bases matching TRBD1. CDR3 length equals 13 residues. J was trimmed by 11 bases and V by 2 bases; bases with no gene match: 4. Germline V CDR1 and CDR2: MDHEN, SYDVKM. CDR3 sequence reads: CASSLGTGTAQHF. The CDR3 nucleotides are TGTGCCAGCAGTTTAGGGACAGGGACGGCCCAGCATTTT.

CDR3: CASSQDMGGVRGGITEQFF. DNA of the CDR3: TGCGCCAGCAGCCAAGATATGGGCGGGGTGCGGGGGGGCATCACTGAGCAGTTCTTC. The chain employs TRBV4-3 and TRBJ2-1; 9 positions agree with TRBD2. The CDR3 is 19 amino acids. Germline CDR1 and CDR2: LGHNA and YSLEER. Trimming took 0 bases from V and 9 from J; bases not matched to a gene: 18.

A note on this clone: Other DNA sequences in this sample translate to the same CDR3. This chain joins TRBV5-6 and TRBJ1-2, with TRBD1 matching over 7 bases. The germline V gene has CDR1 SGHDT and CDR2 YYEEEE. J gave up 4 bases and V 1 base, and 13 bases lay outside the gene matches. The CDR3 has 17 residues. DNA of the CDR3: TGTGCCAGCAGCTTGCAGGGGGAAAGATTACTAAGCTATGGCTACACCTTC. It is translated as CASSLQGERLLSYGYTF.

This clone was seen a single time. V gene TRBV7-7 combines with J gene TRBJ2-5; D perhaps matches TRBD2 (6 bases). The J call is doubtful: the DNA matches TRBJ2-7 better. This CDR3 contains 13 residues. From germline, CDR1 is SSHAT and CDR2 FNYEAQ (reference sequence). Here the CDR3 DNA reads TGTGCCAGCAGCCTACACCCGGGGGACGAGCAGTACTTC. It encodes CASSLHPGDEQYF.

The chain joins TRBV4-2 to TRBJ1-2, with 7 bases aligning to TRBD1. Germline trimming cut 2 bases from V and 4 bases from J; bases unmatched to any gene: 4. The CDR3 extends over 14 amino acids. From germline, CDR1 is LGHNA and CDR2 YNFKEQ. The CDR3 protein is CASSQPGQIYGYTF. Here the CDR3 DNA reads TGTGCCAGCAGCCAACCGGGACAGATCTATGGCTACACCTTC.

This chain connects TRBV7-2 to TRBJ2-2; 9 bases are shared with TRBD2. The CDR3 is 14 residues long. V dropped 1 base and J dropped 10; count of bases not matched to a gene: 4. CDR1 and CDR2 from the germline V gene are SGHTA and FQGNSA. In DNA form, the CDR3 reads TGTGCCAGCAGCTTAGTACTAGCGGGCCAGGAGCTGTTTTTT. Translation: CASSLVLAGQELFF.